This T cell receptor (beta chain) stems from a study of CD8 T cells in ankylosing spondylitis. The study's findings and limits: Disease-linked clones proved CD8+ and comparatively uncommon in peripheral blood. Made up of fewer than 10 highly homologous variants, a TCR beta motif appeared characteristic of ankylosing spondylitis blood.

Quantitative 5'-RACE was performed with molecular barcodes, and it yielded the TCR beta libraries. Each CDR3 protein is one row after TCRdb ran MiXCR on the 5' RACE reads. This table has roughly 90,000 distinct CDR3 sequences, 7.5% to 9% appearing once. Many counts were recorded for this clonotype. Antigen: not known. Source material: blood, either unsorted or a sorted T cell fraction (not recorded which). The TCR originated in a male donor with ankylosing spondylitis or in good health (not recorded which).

For the CDR3, the DNA is TGTGCCAGCAGCTTGGTAGGACAGTCGAACACTGAAGCTTTCTTT. Translating it yields CASSLVGQSNTEAFF. The genes are TRBV5-6 and TRBJ1-1; tentatively, D is TRBD1 (6 bases). CDR1 and CDR2 from the germline V gene are SGHDT and YYEEEE. Trimming removed 0 bases at V and 1 base at J, with 10 bases between. This CDR3 spans 15 amino acids. The complete variable domain, with remaining parts taken from reference TRBV5-6 and TRBJ1-1, reads DAGVTQSPTHLIKTRGQQVTLRCSPKSGHDTVSWYQQALGQGPQFIFQYYEEEERQRGNFPDRFSGHQFPNYSSELNVNALLLGDSALYLCASSLVGQSNTEAFFGQGTRLTVV.